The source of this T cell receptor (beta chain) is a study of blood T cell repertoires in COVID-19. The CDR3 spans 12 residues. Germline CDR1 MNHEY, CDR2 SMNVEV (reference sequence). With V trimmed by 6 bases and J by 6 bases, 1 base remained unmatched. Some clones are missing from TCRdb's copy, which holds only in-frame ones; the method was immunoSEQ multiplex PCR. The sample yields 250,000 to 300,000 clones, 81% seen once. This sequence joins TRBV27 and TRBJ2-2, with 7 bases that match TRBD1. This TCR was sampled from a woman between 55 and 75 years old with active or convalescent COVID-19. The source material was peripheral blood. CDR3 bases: TGTGCCAGCAGGGGACAGCCCGGGGAGCTGTTTTTT. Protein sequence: CASRGQPGELFF.